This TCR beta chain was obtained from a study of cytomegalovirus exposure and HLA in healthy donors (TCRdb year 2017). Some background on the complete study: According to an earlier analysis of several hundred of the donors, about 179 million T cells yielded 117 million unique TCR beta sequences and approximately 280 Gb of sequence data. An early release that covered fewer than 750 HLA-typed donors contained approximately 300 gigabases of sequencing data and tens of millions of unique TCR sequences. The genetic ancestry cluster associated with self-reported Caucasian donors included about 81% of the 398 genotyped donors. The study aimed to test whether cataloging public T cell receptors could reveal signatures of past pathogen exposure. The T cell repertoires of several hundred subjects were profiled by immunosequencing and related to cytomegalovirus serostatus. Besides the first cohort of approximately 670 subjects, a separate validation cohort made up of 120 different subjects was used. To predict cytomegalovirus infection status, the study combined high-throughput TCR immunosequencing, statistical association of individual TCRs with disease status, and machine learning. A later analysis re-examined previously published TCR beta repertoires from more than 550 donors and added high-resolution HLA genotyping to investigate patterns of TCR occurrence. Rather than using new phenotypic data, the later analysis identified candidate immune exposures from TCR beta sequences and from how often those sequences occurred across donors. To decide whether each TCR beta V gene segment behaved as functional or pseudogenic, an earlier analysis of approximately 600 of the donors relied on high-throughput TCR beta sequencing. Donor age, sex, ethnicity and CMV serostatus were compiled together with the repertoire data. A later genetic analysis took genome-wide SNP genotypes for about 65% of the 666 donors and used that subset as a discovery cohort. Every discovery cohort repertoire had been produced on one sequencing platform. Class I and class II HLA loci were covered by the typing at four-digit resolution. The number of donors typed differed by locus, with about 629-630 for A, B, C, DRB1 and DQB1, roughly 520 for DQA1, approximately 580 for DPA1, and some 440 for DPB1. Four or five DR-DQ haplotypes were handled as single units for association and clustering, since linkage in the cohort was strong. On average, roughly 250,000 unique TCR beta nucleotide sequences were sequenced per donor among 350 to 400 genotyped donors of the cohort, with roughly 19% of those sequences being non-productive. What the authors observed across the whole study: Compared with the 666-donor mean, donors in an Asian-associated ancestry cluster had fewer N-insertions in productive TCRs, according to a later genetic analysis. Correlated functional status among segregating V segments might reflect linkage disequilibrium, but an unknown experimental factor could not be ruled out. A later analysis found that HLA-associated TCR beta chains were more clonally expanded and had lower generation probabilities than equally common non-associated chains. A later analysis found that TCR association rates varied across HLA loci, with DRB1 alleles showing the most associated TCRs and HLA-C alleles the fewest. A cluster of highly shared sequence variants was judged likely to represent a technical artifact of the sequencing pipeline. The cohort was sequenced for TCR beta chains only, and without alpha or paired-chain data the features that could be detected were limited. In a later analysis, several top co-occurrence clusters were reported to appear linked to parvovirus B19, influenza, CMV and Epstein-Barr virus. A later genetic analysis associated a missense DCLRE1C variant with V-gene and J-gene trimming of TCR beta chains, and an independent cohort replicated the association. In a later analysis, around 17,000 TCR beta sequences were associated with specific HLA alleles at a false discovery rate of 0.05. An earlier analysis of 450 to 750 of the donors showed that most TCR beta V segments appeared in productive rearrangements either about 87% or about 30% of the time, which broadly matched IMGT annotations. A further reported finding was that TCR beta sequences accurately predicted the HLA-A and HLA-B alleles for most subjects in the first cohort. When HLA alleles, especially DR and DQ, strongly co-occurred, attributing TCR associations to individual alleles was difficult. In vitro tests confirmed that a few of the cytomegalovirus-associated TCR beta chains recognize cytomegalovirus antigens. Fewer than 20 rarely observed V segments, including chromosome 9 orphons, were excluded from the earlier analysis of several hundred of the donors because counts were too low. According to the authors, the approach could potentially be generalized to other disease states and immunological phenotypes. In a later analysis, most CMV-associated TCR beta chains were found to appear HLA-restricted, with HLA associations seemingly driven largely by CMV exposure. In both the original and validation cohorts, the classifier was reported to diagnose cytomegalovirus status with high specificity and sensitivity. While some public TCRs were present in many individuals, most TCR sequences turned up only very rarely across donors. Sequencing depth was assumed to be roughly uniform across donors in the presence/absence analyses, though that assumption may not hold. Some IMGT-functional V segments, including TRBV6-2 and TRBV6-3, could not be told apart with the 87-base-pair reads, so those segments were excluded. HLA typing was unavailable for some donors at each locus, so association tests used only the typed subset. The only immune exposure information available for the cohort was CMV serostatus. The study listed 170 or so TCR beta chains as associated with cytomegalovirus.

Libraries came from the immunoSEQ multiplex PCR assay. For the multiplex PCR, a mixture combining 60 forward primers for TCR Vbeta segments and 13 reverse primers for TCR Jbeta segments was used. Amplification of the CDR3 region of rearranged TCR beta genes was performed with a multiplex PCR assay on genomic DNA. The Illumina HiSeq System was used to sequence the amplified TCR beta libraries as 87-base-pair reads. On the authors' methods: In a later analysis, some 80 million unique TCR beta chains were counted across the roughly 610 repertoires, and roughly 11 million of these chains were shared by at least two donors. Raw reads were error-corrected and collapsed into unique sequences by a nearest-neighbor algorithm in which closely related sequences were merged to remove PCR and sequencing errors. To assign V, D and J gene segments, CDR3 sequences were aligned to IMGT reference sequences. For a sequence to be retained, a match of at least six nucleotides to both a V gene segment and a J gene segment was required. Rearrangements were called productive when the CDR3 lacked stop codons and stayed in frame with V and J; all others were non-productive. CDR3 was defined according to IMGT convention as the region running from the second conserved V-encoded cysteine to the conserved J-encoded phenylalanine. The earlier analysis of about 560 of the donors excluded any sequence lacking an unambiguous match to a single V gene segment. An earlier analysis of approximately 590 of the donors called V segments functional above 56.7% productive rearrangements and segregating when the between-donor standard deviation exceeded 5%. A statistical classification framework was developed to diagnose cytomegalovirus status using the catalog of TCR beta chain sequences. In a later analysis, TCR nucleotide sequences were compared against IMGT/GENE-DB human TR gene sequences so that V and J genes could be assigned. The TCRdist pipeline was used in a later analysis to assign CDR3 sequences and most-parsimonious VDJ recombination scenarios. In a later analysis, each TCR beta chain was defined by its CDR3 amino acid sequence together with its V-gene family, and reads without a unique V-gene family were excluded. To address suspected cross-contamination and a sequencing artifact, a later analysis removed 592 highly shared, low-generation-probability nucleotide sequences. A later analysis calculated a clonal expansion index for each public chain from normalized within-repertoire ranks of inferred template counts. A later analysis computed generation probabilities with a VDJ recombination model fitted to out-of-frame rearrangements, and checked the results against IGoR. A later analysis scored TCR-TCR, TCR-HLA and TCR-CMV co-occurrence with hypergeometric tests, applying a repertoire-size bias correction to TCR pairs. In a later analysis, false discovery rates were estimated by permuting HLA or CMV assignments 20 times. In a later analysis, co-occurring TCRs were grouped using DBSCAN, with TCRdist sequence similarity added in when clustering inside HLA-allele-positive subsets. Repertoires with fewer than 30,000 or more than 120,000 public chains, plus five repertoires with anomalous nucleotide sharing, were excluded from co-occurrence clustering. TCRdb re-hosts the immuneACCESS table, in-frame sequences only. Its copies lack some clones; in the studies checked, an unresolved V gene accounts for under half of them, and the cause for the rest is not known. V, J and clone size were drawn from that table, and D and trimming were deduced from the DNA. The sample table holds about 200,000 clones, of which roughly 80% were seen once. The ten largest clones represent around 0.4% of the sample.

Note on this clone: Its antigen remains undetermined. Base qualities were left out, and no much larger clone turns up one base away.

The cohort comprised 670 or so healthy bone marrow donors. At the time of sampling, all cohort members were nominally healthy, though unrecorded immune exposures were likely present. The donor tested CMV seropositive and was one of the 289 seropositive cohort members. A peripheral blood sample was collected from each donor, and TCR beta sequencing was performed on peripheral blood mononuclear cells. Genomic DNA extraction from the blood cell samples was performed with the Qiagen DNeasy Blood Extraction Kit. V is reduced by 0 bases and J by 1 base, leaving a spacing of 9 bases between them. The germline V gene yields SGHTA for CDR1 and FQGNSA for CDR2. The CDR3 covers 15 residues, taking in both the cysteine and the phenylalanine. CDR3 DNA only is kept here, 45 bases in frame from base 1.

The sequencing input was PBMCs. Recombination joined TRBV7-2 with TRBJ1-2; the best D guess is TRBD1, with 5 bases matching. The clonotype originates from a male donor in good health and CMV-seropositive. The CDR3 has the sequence CASSLAGGGNYGYTF. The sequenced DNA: TGTGCCAGCAGCTTAGCGGGGGGAGGTAACTATGGCTACACCTTC.